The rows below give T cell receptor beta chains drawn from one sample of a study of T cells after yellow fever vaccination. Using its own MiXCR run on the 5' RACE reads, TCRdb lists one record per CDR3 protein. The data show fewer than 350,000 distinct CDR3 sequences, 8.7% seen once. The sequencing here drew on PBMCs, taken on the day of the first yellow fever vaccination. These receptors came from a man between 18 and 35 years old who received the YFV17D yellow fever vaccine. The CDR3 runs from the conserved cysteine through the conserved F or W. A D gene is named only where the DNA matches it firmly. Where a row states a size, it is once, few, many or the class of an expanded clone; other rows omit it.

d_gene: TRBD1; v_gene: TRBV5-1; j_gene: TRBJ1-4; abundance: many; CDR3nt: TGCGCCAGCAGCGCACAGGGGGCTGATGAAAAACTGTTTTTT; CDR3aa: CASSAQGADEKLFF
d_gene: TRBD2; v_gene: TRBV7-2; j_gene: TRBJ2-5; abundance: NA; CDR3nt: TGTGCCAGCAAATCGGGACTAGCGGGGCAAGAGACCCAGTACTTC; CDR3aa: CASKSGLAGQETQYF
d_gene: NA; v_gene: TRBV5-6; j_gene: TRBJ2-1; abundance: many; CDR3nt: TGTGCCAGCAGCTTTCTTGGACCGGGGGCGGGAAATGAGCAGTTCTTC; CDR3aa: CASSFLGPGAGNEQFF
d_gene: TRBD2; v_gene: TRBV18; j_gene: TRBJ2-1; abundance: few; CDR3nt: TGTGCCAGCTCACCACGGGCTAGCGGGCTCTATGAGCAGTTCTTC; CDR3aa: CASSPRASGLYEQFF
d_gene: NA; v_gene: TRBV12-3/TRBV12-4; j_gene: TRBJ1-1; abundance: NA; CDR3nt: TGTGCCAGCAGTTTAACAGCCGGGGGGAACACTGAAGCTTTCTTT; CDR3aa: CASSLTAGGNTEAFF
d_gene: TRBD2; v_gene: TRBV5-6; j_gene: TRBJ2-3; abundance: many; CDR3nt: TGTGCCAGCAGCTTCTTAGCGGGGGGCAGGATAAATACGCAGTATTTT; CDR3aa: CASSFLAGGRINTQYF
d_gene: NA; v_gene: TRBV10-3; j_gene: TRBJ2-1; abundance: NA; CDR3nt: TGTGCCTCTAAGAGCTTGTACAATGAGCAGTTCTTC; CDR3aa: CASKSLYNEQFF
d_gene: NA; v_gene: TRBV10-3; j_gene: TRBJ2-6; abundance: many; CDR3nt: TGTGCCATCAGTGATAGTTTTACTGGGGCCAACGTCCTGACTTTC; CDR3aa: CAISDSFTGANVLTF
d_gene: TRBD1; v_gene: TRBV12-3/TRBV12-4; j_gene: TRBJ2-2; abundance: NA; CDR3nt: TGTGCCAGCAGTTCACGCCGGGACAGGGTCTTGCACACCGGGGAGCTGTTTTTT; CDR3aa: CASSSRRDRVLHTGELFF
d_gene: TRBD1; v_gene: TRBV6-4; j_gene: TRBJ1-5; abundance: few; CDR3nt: TGTGCCAGCAACCCCGGGACAGCGCGAAGGTACCAGCCCCAGCATTTT; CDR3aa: CASNPGTARRYQPQHF
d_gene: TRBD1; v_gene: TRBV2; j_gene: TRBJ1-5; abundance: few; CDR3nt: TGTGCCAGCAGAGGGGACAGGTATAGCAATCAGCCCCAGCATTTT; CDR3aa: CASRGDRYSNQPQHF
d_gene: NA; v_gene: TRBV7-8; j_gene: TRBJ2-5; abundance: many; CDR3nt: TGTGCCAGCAGCTTAGGGGGCCTGGAGACCCAGTACTTC; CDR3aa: CASSLGGLETQYF
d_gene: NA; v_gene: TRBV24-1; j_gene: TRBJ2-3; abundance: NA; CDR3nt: TGTGCCACCAGTGAACCGGGACTTACTAGCACAGATACGCAGTATTTT; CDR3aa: CATSEPGLTSTDTQYF
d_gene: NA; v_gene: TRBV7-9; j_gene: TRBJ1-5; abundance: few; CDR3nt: TGTGCCAGCAGTATGGGTTTTCAGCCCCAGCATTTT; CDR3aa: CASSMGFQPQHF
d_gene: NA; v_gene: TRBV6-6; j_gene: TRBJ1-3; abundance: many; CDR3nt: TGTGCCAGCAGTTACTCAGGTGGAAACACCATATATTTT; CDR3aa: CASSYSGGNTIYF
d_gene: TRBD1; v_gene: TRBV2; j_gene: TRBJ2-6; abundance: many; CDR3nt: TGTGCCAGCAGTGAGGGACAGGGGCCTGGGGCCAACGTCCTGACTTTC; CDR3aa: CASSEGQGPGANVLTF
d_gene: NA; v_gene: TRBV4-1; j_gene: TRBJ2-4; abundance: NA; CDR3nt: TGCGCCAGCAGCCAAGGCGTCAAACAGGGAGCCAAAAACATTCAGTACTTC; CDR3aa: CASSQGVKQGAKNIQYF
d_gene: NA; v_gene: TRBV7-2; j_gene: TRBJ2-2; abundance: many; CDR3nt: TGTGCCAGCAGCATCGGGTGGGAGACCGGGGAGCTGTTTTTT; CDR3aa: CASSIGWETGELFF
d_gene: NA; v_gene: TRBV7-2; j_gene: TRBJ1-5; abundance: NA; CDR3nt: TGTGCCAGCAGCTTAAGAGGCGGTTATCAGCCCCAGCATTTT; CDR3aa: CASSLRGGYQPQHF
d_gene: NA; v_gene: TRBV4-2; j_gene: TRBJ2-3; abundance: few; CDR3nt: TGTGCCAGCAGCCAAGAAAGCTTGGGCGATACGCAGTATTTT; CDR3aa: CASSQESLGDTQYF
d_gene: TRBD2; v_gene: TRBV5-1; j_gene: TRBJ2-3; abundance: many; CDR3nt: TGCGCCAGCAGCTTGGATCCTAGCGGGGTCACAGATACGCAGTATTTT; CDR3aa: CASSLDPSGVTDTQYF
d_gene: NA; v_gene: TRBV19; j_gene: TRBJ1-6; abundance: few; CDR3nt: TGTGCCAGTAGCCCCACGGAGTCGATGTCCCTCCACTTT; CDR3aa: CASSPTESMSLHF